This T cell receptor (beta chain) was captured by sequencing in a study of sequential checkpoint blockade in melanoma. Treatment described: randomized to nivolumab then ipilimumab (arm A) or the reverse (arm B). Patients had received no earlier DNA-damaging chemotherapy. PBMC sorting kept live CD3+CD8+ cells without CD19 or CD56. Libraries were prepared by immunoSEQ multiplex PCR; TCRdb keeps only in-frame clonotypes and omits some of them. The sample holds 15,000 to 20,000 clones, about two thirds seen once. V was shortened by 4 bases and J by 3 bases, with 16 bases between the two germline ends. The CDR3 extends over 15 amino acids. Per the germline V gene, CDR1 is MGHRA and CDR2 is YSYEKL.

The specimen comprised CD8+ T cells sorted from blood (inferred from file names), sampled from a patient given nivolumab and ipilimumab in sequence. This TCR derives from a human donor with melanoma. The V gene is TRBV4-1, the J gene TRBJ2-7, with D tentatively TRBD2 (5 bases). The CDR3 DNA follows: TGCGCCAGCAGCCCAAAGGGAACAGCGGACTACGAGCAGTACTTC. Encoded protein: CASSPKGTADYEQYF.